Sequencing of this TCR beta chain was carried out in a study of shared clonotypes between healthy human individuals. The study's findings and limits: It was the non-shared clonotypes that had lower generation probabilities than clonotypes shared by all four donors.

The CDR3 contains 19 residues. Germline V gene lookup returns CDR1 WSHSY and CDR2 SAAADI. V dropped 5 bases and J dropped 4; count of bases not matched to a gene: 19. Genomic DNA (from each subset) was split evenly across several immunoSEQ plates. The data were produced by immunoSEQ multiplex PCR, yet TCRdb's version contains in-frame clones alone and is incomplete. The sample includes about 1.5 million clones, 95% to 99% of them seen just once. As to this clone: Its cognate antigen is unknown.

Sequencing was carried out using naive CD4+ T cells sorted from blood. As to subset: CD45RA+ positively selected. V gene TRBV10-2 combines with J gene TRBJ1-2; 10 bases match TRBD1. The sequence was obtained from a man aged 25 to 40 in good health. CDR3 amino acids: CASSYPGDRGNPRSYGYTF. In nucleotides, the CDR3 is TGCGCCAGCAGTTACCCCGGGGACAGGGGAAACCCGAGGTCCTATGGCTACACCTTC.